Below are 6 T cell receptor beta chains sequenced from a single sample in a study of OX40 agonist ivuxolimab in advanced cancers. TCRdb's copy holds only in-frame clones and misses some; the assay was immunoSEQ multiplex PCR. Among approximately 14,000 clones listed, around 77% were seen once. The source material was CD4+ or CD8+ T cells sorted from blood, sampled in a trial of the OX40 agonist ivuxolimab. The receptor set was obtained from an adult with an advanced solid tumor such as melanoma, head and neck, liver or kidney cancer.

The V gene is TRBV29-1, the J gene TRBJ2-7, with 8 bases lining up with TRBD1. The germline V gene encodes CDR1 SQVTM and CDR2 ANQGSEA. This CDR3 has 13 amino acids. V gave up 2 bases and J gave up 3 bases; unmatched junction bases: 3. The CDR3 region is CSVETGGRYEQYF. DNA for the CDR3: TGCAGCGTTGAAACAGGGGGTCGCTACGAGCAGTACTTC.

The V call is TRBV10-3, the J call TRBJ2-1, with TRBD2 matching 7 bases. With V trimmed by 4 bases and J by 1 base, 4 bases remained unmatched. The CDR3 consists of 15 residues. Germline CDR1 and CDR2: ENHRY and SYGVKD. CDR3 nucleotide sequence: TGTGCCATCAGTGCCCCAGCGGGATCCTACAATGAGCAGTTCTTC. Protein: CAISAPAGSYNEQFF.

This clone appeared a few times. The chain combines TRBV7-8 with TRBJ1-5; D uncertain. This CDR3 has 15 residues. V shed 1 base and J shed 2 bases, with 9 bases lying between them. CDR1 and CDR2 from the germline V gene are SGHVS and FQNEAQ. This chain's CDR3 is CASSLGRWGNQPQHF. CDR3 nucleotide sequence: TGTGCCAGCAGCTTAGGCAGGTGGGGCAATCAGCCCCAGCATTTT.

This clone was detected only once. The chain combines TRBV6-1 with TRBJ1-5; D gene ambiguous. Deletions cut 2 bases from V and 0 bases from J, with 8 bases between. CDR3 length equals 15 residues. CDR1 is MNHNS and CDR2 is SASEGT in the germline V gene. The CDR3 sequence: CASSEWSVSNQPQHF. CDR3 nucleotide sequence: TGTGCCAGCAGTGAATGGTCAGTTAGCAATCAGCCCCAGCATTTT.

This clone came up once. The chain carries TRBV5-6 and TRBJ2-5; 8 bases are shared with TRBD1. Trimming removed 2 bases from V and 7 bases from J; junction bases left unmatched: 13. From germline, CDR1 is SGHDT and CDR2 YYEEEE. The CDR3 has 16 residues. This CDR3 is CASSFDARGPEGTQYF. The CDR3 nucleotides are TGTGCCAGCAGCTTTGATGCCAGGGGGCCAGAGGGGACCCAGTACTTC.

In this sample, this clone is medium-sized. The chain couples TRBV6-1 to TRBJ1-3, with TRBD1 matching 9 bases. Germline V lookup: CDR1 MNHNS, CDR2 SASEGT. Trimming cost V 4 bases and J 4 bases; bases outside gene matches: 11. The CDR3 runs to 17 residues. CDR3 sequence: CASSASPRDRVGNTIYF. The DNA of the CDR3 is TGTGCCAGCAGTGCCTCCCCCCGGGACAGGGTCGGAAACACCATATATTTT.